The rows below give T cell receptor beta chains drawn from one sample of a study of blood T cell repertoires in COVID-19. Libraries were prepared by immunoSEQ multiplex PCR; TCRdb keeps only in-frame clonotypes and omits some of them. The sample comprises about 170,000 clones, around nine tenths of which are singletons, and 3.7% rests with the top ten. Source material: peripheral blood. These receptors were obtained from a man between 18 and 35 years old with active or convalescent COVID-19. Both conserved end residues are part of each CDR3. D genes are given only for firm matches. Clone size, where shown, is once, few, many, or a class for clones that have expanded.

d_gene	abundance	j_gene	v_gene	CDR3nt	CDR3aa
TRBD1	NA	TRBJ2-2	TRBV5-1	TGCGCCAGCAGCGGCAAACCCGGGACAGCGAACACCGGGGAGCTGTTTTTT	CASSGKPGTANTGELFF
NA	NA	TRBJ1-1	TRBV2	TGTGCCAGCAAACAGGGACCGAGGAACACTGAAGCTTTCTTT	CASKQGPRNTEAFF
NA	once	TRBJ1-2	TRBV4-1	TGCGCCAGCAGCCCTCCGGGACAAAGCATTTACTATGGCTACACCTTC	CASSPPGQSIYYGYTF
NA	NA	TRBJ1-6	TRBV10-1	TGCGCCAGCAGTGAGACAGTAGGATCCCTCCACTTT	CASSETVGSLHF
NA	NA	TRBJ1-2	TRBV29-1	TGCAGCGTTGAGTACCAGCTCGGACAATTTGGCTACACCTTC	CSVEYQLGQFGYTF
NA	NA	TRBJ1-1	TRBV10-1	TGCGCCAGCAGTCGGGAGAACACTGAAGCTTTCTTT	CASSRENTEAFF
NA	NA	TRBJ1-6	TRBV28	TGTGCCAGCAGTTTCATTTTGAGCTCCTATAATTCACCCCTCCACTTT	CASSFILSSYNSPLHF
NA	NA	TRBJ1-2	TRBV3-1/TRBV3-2	TGTGCCAGCAGTGAGGCGGACTATGGCTACACCTTC	CASSEADYGYTF
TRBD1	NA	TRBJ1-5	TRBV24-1	TGTGCCACCAGTGGCCCGACAGGGGGTCAGCCCCAGCATTTT	CATSGPTGGQPQHF
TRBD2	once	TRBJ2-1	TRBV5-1	TGCGCCAGCAGCTCAACGGGGACTAGCGTCCACAATGAGCAGTTCTTC	CASSSTGTSVHNEQFF
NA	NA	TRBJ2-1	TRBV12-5	TGTGCTAGTGGTTTGGCCATTAGTTTGAGGTTCTTC	CASGLAISLRFF
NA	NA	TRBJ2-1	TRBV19	TGTGCCAGTAGTATAGATCGAGGCAGGGGAAAGTACAATGAGCAGTTCTTC	CASSIDRGRGKYNEQFF
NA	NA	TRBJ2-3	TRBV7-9	TGTGCCAGCAGCCCGAGGGACTTCCCAGATACGCAGTATTTT	CASSPRDFPDTQYF
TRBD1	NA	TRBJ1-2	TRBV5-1	TGCGCCAGCAGCTTGGAGACAGGGAGCGGCGGCGAATGGTTTGGCTATGGCTACACCTTC	CASSLETGSGGEWFGYGYTF
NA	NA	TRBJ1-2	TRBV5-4	TGTGCCAGCAGCTTCTCAGAAGCTAACTATGGCTACACCTTC	CASSFSEANYGYTF
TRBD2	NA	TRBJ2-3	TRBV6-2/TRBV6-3	TGTGCCAGCAGTTTACTAGCGGGGGCAGATACGCAGTATTTT	CASSLLAGADTQYF
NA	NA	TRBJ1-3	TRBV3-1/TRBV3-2	TGTGCCAGCAGCCAAGATGGGCAGTCCTCTGGAAACACCATATATTTT	CASSQDGQSSGNTIYF
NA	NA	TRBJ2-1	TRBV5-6	TGTGCCAGCAGCTTGGTATCTGGAGCGTTCTCCTACAATGAGCAGTTCTTC	CASSLVSGAFSYNEQFF
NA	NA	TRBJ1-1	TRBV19	TGTGCCAGTAGTACGGGGGGGATTACCCGCAGGGAAGCTTTCTTT	CASSTGGITRREAFF
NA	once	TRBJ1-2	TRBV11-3	TGTGCCAGCAGCTCTCCTCGGAGGGGAGCTAACTATGGCTACACCTTC	CASSSPRRGANYGYTF
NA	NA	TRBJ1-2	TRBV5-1	TGCGCCAGCAGCTTGGATCGGGTCGCGAACTATGGCTACACCTTC	CASSLDRVANYGYTF
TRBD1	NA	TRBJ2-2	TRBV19	TGTGCCAGTAGTGTCGCACAGGGGTCCCCTAACACCGGGGAGCTGTTTTTT	CASSVAQGSPNTGELFF
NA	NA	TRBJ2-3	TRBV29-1	TGCAGCGCGGAACTCACAGATACGCAGTATTTT	CSAELTDTQYF
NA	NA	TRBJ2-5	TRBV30	TGTGCCTTCCGGTGGGGGCAGATCCAAGAGACCCAGTACTTC	CAFRWGQIQETQYF
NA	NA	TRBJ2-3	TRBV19	TGTGCCTCCCGGGGTCCAGCCTCTGAATTGCCTAGCACAGATACGCAGTATTTT	CASRGPASELPSTDTQYF
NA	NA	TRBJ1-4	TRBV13	TGTGCCAGCAGCTCCGAGGGGGATAATGAAAAACTGTTTTTT	CASSSEGDNEKLFF
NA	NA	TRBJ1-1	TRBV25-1	TGTGCCAGCAGTGGAGCCGGGACAACGAACACTGAAGCTTTCTTT	CASSGAGTTNTEAFF
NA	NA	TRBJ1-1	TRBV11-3	TGTGCCAGCAGCCCACCGTCGGGAGGTCCTGAAGCTTTCTTT	CASSPPSGGPEAFF
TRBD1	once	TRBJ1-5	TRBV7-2	TGTGCCAGCAGCTTAGTGGGCGGAACAGGGGTATTTCCCCAGCATTTT	CASSLVGGTGVFPQHF
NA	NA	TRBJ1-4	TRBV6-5	TGTGCCAGCAGTTACTCGAAGGGGACAACTAATGAAAAACTGTTTTTT	CASSYSKGTTNEKLFF
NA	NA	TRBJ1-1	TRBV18	TGTGCCAGCTCACCGTCAGGATCTACTTACATGAACACTGAAGCTTTCTTT	CASSPSGSTYMNTEAFF
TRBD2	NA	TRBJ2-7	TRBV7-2	TGTGCCAGCAGCGCCTTCGGAACTAGCGGGAAGCGCGAGCAGTACTTC	CASSAFGTSGKREQYF
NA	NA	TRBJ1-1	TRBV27	TGTGCCAGCAGTTTCTCTGAGTACACTGAAGCTTTCTTT	CASSFSEYTEAFF
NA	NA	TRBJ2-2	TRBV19	TGTGCCATTAGGGGGGGACCGAACACCGGGGAGCTGTTTTTT	CAIRGGPNTGELFF
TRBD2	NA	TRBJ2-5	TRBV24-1	TGTGCCACCAGTGGGCAGCGGGGGCCCGAGACCCAGTACTTC	CATSGQRGPETQYF
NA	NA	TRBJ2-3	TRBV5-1	TGCGCCAGCAGCTTAGGACAGACTAGCACAGATACGCAGTATTTT	CASSLGQTSTDTQYF
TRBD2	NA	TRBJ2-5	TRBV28	TGTGCCAGCAGTTTAGCGGGGGGTGAGACCCAGTACTTC	CASSLAGGETQYF
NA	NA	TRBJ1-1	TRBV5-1	TGCGCCAGCAGAGGGGATCAGAACACTGAAGCTTTCTTT	CASRGDQNTEAFF
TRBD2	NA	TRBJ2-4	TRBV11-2	TGTGCCAGCAGCACGACTAGCGTCAAAAACATTCAGTACTTC	CASSTTSVKNIQYF
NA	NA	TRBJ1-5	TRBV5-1	TGCGCCAGCAGCCTAGATAGCAATCAGCCCCAGCATTTT	CASSLDSNQPQHF
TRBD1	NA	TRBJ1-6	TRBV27	TGTGCCAGCAGTCCTACGACAGGGTACAATTCACCCCTCCACTTT	CASSPTTGYNSPLHF
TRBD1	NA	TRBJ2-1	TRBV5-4	TGTGCCAGCAGCTGGCCGGGACAGGGGGGCAATGAGCAGTTCTTC	CASSWPGQGGNEQFF
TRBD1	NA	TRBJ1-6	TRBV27	TGTGCCAGCACCATTGGGGACAGGGGATCTTCACCCCTCCACTTT	CASTIGDRGSSPLHF
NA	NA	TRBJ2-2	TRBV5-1	TGCGCCAGCAGCTTGGGACAGACGAACACCGGGGAGCTGTTTTTT	CASSLGQTNTGELFF
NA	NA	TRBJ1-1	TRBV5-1	TGCGCCAGCAGGGACGTTTGGGGGAGGCACACTGAAGCTTTCTTT	CASRDVWGRHTEAFF
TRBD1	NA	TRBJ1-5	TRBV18	TGTGCCAGCTCACCAACATTGGACAGGATCAATCAGCCCCAGCATTTT	CASSPTLDRINQPQHF
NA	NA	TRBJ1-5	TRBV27	TGTGCCAGCAGACCAGGCACAGGGAGTCAGCCCCAGCATTTT	CASRPGTGSQPQHF
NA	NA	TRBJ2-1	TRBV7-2	TGTGCCAGCAGCCCGGATAACGGGTACAATGAGCAGTTCTTC	CASSPDNGYNEQFF
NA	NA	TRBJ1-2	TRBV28	TGTGCCAGCGATACTCCGGGACAAACCGTAGGCTACACCTTC	CASDTPGQTVGYTF
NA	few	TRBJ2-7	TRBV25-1	TGTGCCAGCAGTGAATCCAGGGTGAACACCTACGAGCAGTACTTC	CASSESRVNTYEQYF
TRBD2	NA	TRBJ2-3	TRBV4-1	TGCGCCAGCGAGCGGGCTAGCGGGGGCCGCACAGATACGCAGTATTTT	CASERASGGRTDTQYF
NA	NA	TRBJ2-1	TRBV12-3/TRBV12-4	TGTGCCAGCAGTTTAGTGGCCTCGAATGAGCAGTTCTTC	CASSLVASNEQFF
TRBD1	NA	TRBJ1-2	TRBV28	TGTGCCAGCAGCTCCGGGACAGGGGTTCGTGGCTACACCTTC	CASSSGTGVRGYTF